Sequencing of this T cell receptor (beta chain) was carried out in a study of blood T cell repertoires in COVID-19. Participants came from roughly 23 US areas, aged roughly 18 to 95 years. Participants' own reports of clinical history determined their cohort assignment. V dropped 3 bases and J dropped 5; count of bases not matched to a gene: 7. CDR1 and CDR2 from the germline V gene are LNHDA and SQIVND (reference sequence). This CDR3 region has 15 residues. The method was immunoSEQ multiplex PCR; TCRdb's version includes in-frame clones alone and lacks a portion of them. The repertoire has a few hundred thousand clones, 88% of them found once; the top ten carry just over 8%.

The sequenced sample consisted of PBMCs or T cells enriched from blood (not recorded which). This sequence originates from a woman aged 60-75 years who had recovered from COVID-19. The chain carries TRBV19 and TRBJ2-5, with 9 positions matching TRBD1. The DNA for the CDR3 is TGTGCCAGTAGTATGCGACAGGGGGTGTGGGAGACCCAGTACTTC. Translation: CASSMRQGVWETQYF.